The text below deals with one T cell receptor (beta chain). These data belong to a study of cytotoxic CD8 clonotypes in ibrutinib-treated CLL. Study overall: Timing of response sample collection was a median approximately twelve months after treatment start, with a range of 6 to 36.

The TCR beta libraries used around 2.2 micrograms of genomic DNA that came from cryopreserved PBMCs. Data came from immunoSEQ multiplex PCR; TCRdb stores just in-frame clones and leaves some out. The sample shows 300,000 to 400,000 clones, under 70% of them seen only once. Trimming shortened V by 9 bases and J by 2 bases, and 14 bases separated the two germline ends. The CDR3 extends over 13 amino acids. CDR1 and CDR2 (germline): ENHRY, SYGVKD. The chain carries TRBV10-3 and TRBJ2-7, with D possibly TRBD2 on 5 matching bases. The TCR sequence derives from a human donor with chronic lymphocytic leukemia. The sequences come from PBMCs, collected after 36 months of ibrutinib treatment. CDR3 residues: CAIRGLPAYEQYF. In nucleotides, the CDR3 is TGTGCCATAAGAGGACTCCCCGCCTACGAGCAGTACTTC.